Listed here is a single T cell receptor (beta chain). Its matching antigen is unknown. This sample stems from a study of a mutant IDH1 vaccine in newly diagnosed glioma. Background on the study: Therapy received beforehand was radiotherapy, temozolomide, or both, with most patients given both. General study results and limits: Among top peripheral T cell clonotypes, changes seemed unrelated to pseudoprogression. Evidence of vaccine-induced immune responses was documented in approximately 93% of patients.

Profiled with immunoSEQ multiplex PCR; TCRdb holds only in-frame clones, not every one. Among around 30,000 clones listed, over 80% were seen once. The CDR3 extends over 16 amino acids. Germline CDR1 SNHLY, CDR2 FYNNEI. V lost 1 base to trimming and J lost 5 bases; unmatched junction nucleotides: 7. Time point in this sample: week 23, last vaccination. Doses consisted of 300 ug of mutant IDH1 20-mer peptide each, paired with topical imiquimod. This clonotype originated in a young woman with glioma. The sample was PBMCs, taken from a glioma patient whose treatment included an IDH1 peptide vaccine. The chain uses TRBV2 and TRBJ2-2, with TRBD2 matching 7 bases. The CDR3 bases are TGTGCCAGCAGTGAAGATGGACTAGGCCTGACCGGGGAGCTGTTTTTT. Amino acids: CASSEDGLGLTGELFF.